The 14 T cell receptor beta chains presented below share a single source sample, sequenced in a study of cytomegalovirus exposure and HLA in healthy donors (dated by TCRdb to the late 2010s). Library generation was performed with the immunoSEQ multiplex PCR assay. A mixture of 60 forward primers for TCR Vbeta segments and 13 reverse primers for TCR Jbeta segments was used in the multiplex PCR. The immuneACCESS repertoire file appears here via TCRdb, limited to in-frame rearrangements. These files lack a portion of the clones; in checked studies, under half of the deficit traces to unresolved V genes, and the cause of the others is not known. The sample table shows about 190,000 clones, and 75% to 80% are seen once. The top ten clonotypes cover approximately 6% of the sample. Sequences were obtained from PBMCs. Source of these receptors: a woman younger than 45 in good health and CMV-seropositive.

V usage is TRBV10-2 and J usage is TRBJ2-3, with D possibly TRBD1 on 5 matching bases. The CDR3 is made up of 15 amino acids. Germline CDR1 reads WSHSY; CDR2 reads SAAADI. The V and J ends lost 0 bases and 2 bases respectively, with 9 bases between them. The DNA for the CDR3 is TGCGCCAGCAGTGAGTCAGGGGCACACACAGATACGCAGTATTTT. Translation: CASSESGAHTDTQYF.

The CDR3 region has the DNA TGTGCCAGCTCCCCGGGCACTGAAGCTTTCTTT. It codes for CASSPGTEAFF. The genes are TRBV18 and TRBJ1-1; no definite D call. The germline CDR1 and CDR2 sequences are KGHSH and LQKENI. V lost 6 bases and J lost 4, with 6 bases in between. The CDR3 totals 11 residues.

This sequence joins TRBV29-1 and TRBJ1-2; D is perhaps TRBD1 (6 bases). The CDR3 spans 12 residues. Trimming took off 4 bases at V and 7 bases at J, with 13 bases between the two ends. The germline gives CDR1 SQVTM, CDR2 ANQGSEA. Here the CDR3 reads CSVGVGDTGYTF. In nucleotides, the CDR3 is TGCAGCGTTGGGGTGGGGGACACTGGCTACACCTTC.

Only a few counts were recorded for this clone. The rearrangement uses TRBV7-9 and TRBJ2-5; perhaps TRBD1 as D (6 bases). V lost 5 bases to trimming and J lost 2 bases, with 15 bases between them. The CDR3 contains 15 residues. Germline lookup yields CDR1 SEHNR and CDR2 FQNEAQ (reference sequence). CDR3 nucleotides: TGTGCCAGCAGCGAACAGGGAATGCAGCAAGAGACCCAGTACTTC. Its protein product is CASSEQGMQQETQYF. Full variable domain (missing parts from reference TRBV7-9 and TRBJ2-5): DTGVSQNPRHKITKRGQNVTFRCDPISEHNRLYWYRQTLGQGPEFLTYFQNEAQLEKSRLLSDRFSAERPKGSFSTLEIQRTEQGDSAMYLCASSEQGMQQETQYFGPGTRLLVL.

This clone appeared a few times. The chain uses TRBV6-6 and TRBJ1-1; D call uncertain. V gave up 10 bases and J gave up 7 bases, with 22 bases separating them. Germline V gene data show CDR1 as MNHNY and CDR2 as SVGAGI (reference sequence). The CDR3 length is 14 residues. Written as DNA, the CDR3 is TGTGCCATGCTTGCGGATCAGTTTGGATTTGAAGCTTTCTTT. Translation: CAMLADQFGFEAFF.

This clone was observed a few times. J is TRBJ2-1 and V is TRBV4-3, with 11 bases lining up with TRBD2. Germline V gene sequence: CDR1 LGHNA, CDR2 YSLEER. The trim removed 0 bases at V and 2 bases at J, leaving 6 bases unmatched. This CDR3 region has 18 residues. CDR3: CASSQDVSGGVTYNEQFF. CDR3 sequence (DNA): TGCGCCAGCAGCCAAGATGTTAGCGGGGGGGTCACCTACAATGAGCAGTTCTTC.

J is TRBJ2-5 and V is TRBV27, with 9 bases fitting TRBD1. The CDR3 has 15 amino acids. Per germline, CDR1 MNHEY and CDR2 SMNVEV (reference sequence). The V and J ends lost 5 bases and 5 bases, in that order; junction bases with no gene match: 9. As DNA, the CDR3 is TGTGCCAGCAGTACCTACAGGGGGCGAGTGGAGACCCAGTACTTC. The encoded protein is CASSTYRGRVETQYF.

This clone was counted between two and nine times. The rearrangement uses TRBV10-3 and TRBJ2-6, with TRBD2 matching over 9 bases. CDR3 length equals 16 residues. V shed 9 bases and J 0 bases; nucleotides not matched to a gene: 6. Germline V gives CDR1 ENHRY, CDR2 SYGVKD. Here the CDR3 reads CAIVSGSGSGANVLTF. The CDR3 bases are TGTGCCATTGTTAGCGGGAGTGGCTCTGGGGCCAACGTCCTGACTTTC.

This rearrangement joins TRBV11-2 to TRBJ2-7; perhaps TRBD1 as D (6 bases). Germline CDR1 SGHAT, CDR2 FQNNGV. The CDR3 consists of 14 residues. Trimming pared 3 bases from V and 6 bases from J, leaving 15 bases between. CDR3 coding DNA: TGTGCCAGCAGCTTCCCGAAACAGGGTGGCGAGCAGTACTTC. Translating gives CASSFPKQGGEQYF.

The chain combines TRBV6-5 with TRBJ2-7, with 12 bases identical to TRBD2. CDR1 and CDR2 (germline): MNHEY, SVGAGI. CDR3 size: 16 residues. J was trimmed by 3 bases and V by 2 bases; bases with no gene match: 5. The CDR3 DNA is TGTGCCAGCAGTTACGGGGGACTAGCGGGTGACTACGAGCAGTACTTC. This sequence encodes CASSYGGLAGDYEQYF.

The chain employs TRBV10-3 and TRBJ1-2; a weak D match, TRBD1 (5 bases). V was clipped by 3 bases and J by 4 bases, with 15 bases between them. Germline lookup yields CDR1 ENHRY and CDR2 SYGVKD. The CDR3 length is 15 residues. DNA for the CDR3: TGTGCCATCAGTGACAGGGTGAAAACGGGCTATGGCTACACCTTC. Amino acid sequence: CAISDRVKTGYGYTF.

The genes are TRBV7-2 and TRBJ1-5, with D possibly being TRBD1 (5 bases). CDR1 and CDR2 (germline): SGHTA, FQGNSA. This CDR3 has 14 residues. V was trimmed by 2 bases and J by 0 bases, leaving 5 bases between them. The CDR3 sequence is CASSLQGSNQPQHF. In nucleotides, the CDR3 is TGTGCCAGCAGCTTACAGGGTAGCAATCAGCCCCAGCATTTT.

CDR3 DNA: TGTGCCAGCAGCTTTAGGACGAGGGACGAGCAGTACTTC. It translates to CASSFRTRDEQYF. V gene TRBV5-4 combines with J gene TRBJ2-7; a possible D gene is TRBD2 (5 bases). V lost 2 bases, J lost 5 bases, and 11 bases lay in between. The CDR3 runs to 13 residues. The germline V gene has CDR1 SGHNT and CDR2 YYREEE (reference sequence).

The V gene is TRBV28, the J gene TRBJ1-5; D gene ambiguous. Trimming took off 10 bases at V and 6 bases at J, with 16 bases between the two ends. Germline assignment: CDR1 MDHEN and CDR2 SYDVKM. This CDR3 region has 13 residues. This chain's CDR3 is CATLRPSGQPQHF. The CDR3 DNA reads TGTGCCACTCTCCGGCCGTCGGGTCAGCCCCAGCATTTT.